The 4 T cell receptor beta chains given below trace back to one sample, sequenced in a study of T cell clones after liver transplantation. The assay was immunoSEQ multiplex PCR, and TCRdb's table has in-frame clones only and misses some. The sample holds roughly 67,000 clones, 92% seen once. The sample here was CD4+ T cells from blood, taken roughly 25 months after liver transplant. The receptor set was obtained from a human patient who received a liver transplant. Some of the T cells might come from the graft donor.

The J gene is TRBJ2-1, the V gene TRBV10-3; 11 bases line up with TRBD2. The CDR3 covers 16 residues. The ends lost 0 bases at V and 10 bases at J; junction bases unmatched: 8. Germline values: CDR1 ENHRY, CDR2 SYGVKD. The CDR3 reads CAISESGTSGGREQFF. In DNA, the CDR3 is TGTGCCATCAGTGAGTCCGGGACTAGCGGAGGGAGGGAGCAGTTCTTC.

The chain has TRBV18 and TRBJ2-7, with D uncertain. The CDR3 contains 13 residues. V was clipped by 2 bases and J by 0 bases, with 5 bases between them. Germline CDR1 is KGHSH and CDR2 is LQKENI. The CDR3 nucleotides are TGTGCCAGCTCACCATTGTTCTCCTACGAGCAGTACTTC. This encodes CASSPLFSYEQYF.

Concerning this clone itself: The junction departs from the called germline gene at one end, perhaps through a read error. The V call is TRBV12-5, the J call TRBJ2-1; 9 positions agree with TRBD1. CDR1 LGHNT and CDR2 FRNRAP come from the germline V gene. The CDR3 totals 15 residues. The CDR3 DNA reads as TGTGCTAGTGGCTTGGGACAGGGAAACTACAATGAGCAGTTCTTC. Encoded protein: CASGLGQGNYNEQFF.

V and J are TRBV6-1 and TRBJ1-3; no definite D call. The germline V gene has CDR1 MNHNS and CDR2 SASEGT. The CDR3 is 15 amino acids. V lost 2 bases, J lost 0 bases, and 8 bases lay in between. CDR3 nucleotides: TGTGCCAGCAGTGAAAGGATACTCTCTGGAAACACCATATATTTT. The encoded protein is CASSERILSGNTIYF.